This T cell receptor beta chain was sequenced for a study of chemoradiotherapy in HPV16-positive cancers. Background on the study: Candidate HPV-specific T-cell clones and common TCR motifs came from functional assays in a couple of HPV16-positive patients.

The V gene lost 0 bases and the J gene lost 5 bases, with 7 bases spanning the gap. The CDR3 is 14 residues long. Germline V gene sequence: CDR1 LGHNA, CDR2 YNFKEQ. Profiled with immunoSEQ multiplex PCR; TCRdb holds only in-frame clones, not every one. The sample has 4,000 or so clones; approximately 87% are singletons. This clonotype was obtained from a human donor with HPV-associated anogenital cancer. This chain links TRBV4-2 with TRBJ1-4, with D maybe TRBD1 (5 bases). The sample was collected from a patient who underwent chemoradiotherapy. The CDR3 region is CASSQDGGNEKLFF. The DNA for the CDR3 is TGTGCCAGCAGCCAAGATGGGGGGAATGAAAAACTGTTTTTT.